This record looks at one T cell receptor beta chain sequence and its context. Its cognate antigen has yet to be identified. No clone much larger than this one lies a single base away; base qualities are absent. Patients with autoimmune disease history or receiving systemic immunosuppression were excluded from the trial. Peripheral blood for TCR sequencing was collected from all dose cohorts at baseline, on cycle 4 day 1, and on cycle 7 day 1. The samples were drawn from a first-in-human, open-label, multicenter phase I dose-escalation trial of ivuxolimab. Adults with locally advanced or metastatic head and neck squamous cell, hepatocellular, melanoma or renal cell carcinoma were enrolled in the trial. CD4+ and CD8+ T cells were sorted separately from peripheral blood before TCR sequencing. For sequencing of the TCRbeta CDR3 region, genomic DNA was extracted from the sorted cells. TCRbeta CDR3 regions were sequenced using the immunoSEQ Assay. The clones in this table, taken by TCRdb from immuneACCESS, are in-frame only. Not every clone is retained; where verified, under half of the shortfall comes from an unresolved V gene, and the cause of the rest is unknown. The sample profile shows about 26,000 clones; approximately 91% of them were found once. 20% to 25% of the sample is held by the ten biggest clonotypes.

V gives up 7 bases and J gives up 6 bases, and the segment between their germline ends measures 27 bases. From the cysteine up to the phenylalanine, the CDR3 has a length of 17 residues. Only CDR3 DNA is held: 51 bases, read in frame from base 1. In the germline V gene, CDR1 corresponds to MDHEN and CDR2 to SYDVKM. The source of the sample is a study of OX40 agonist ivuxolimab in advanced cancers. Study-wide context: The costimulatory receptor OX40 (CD134) was targeted by ivuxolimab, a fully human IgG2 agonistic monoclonal antibody. Intravenous ivuxolimab was administered to patients every 2 weeks at six dose levels: 0.01, 0.1, 0.3, 1.5, 3 and 10 mg/kg. Prior anti-PD-1, anti-PD-L1 or anti-CTLA-4 therapy was permitted, and checkpoint inhibitors had been received by 40% to 50% of dose-escalation patients. The point of sequencing TCRbeta in the periphery was to test whether ivuxolimab changed TCR sequence diversity and drove clonal T-cell expansion. Partial responses occurred in three dose-escalation patients, of whom one had hepatocellular carcinoma and two had cutaneous melanoma. The paper describes the monotherapy dose-escalation part (N ≈ 52 patients) of the phase I trial of ivuxolimab. In the dose-escalation cohort, more than 75% of patients were male, and the mean age was approximately 64 years, with a range of roughly 20 to 85. Of the approximately 50 dose-escalation patients, hepatocellular carcinoma was present in around 19, melanoma in roughly 15, renal cell carcinoma in 9 and head and neck cancer in 9.

What the authors observed across the whole study: Low levels of normalized T-cell clonal expansion were also seen in some nonresponding patients. At doses from 0.1 to 3.0 mg/kg, clonal expansion was seen in both CD4+ and CD8+ blood T cells between baseline and week 6. The antigen specificity of the peripheral T cells that underwent clonal expansion was not determined. After ivuxolimab, more expanded clones were found on average in CD8+ T cells than in CD4+ T cells. In the 0.1-3.0 mg/kg groups, partial responders were among the patients with the lowest normalized peripheral clonal expansion, particularly in CD8+ T cells.

The receptor was derived from an adult with an advanced solid tumor such as melanoma, head and neck, liver or kidney cancer. The sample in question was CD4+ or CD8+ T cells sorted from blood, obtained in a trial of the OX40 agonist ivuxolimab. The chain couples TRBV28 to TRBJ1-1; matching of 5 bases hints at TRBD1 as the D gene. The DNA sequence is given as TGTGCCAGCACCGTAACCCCGGCTGGAGGGGAGGGCGCTGAAGCTTTCTTT. This encodes CASTVTPAGGEGAEAFF.